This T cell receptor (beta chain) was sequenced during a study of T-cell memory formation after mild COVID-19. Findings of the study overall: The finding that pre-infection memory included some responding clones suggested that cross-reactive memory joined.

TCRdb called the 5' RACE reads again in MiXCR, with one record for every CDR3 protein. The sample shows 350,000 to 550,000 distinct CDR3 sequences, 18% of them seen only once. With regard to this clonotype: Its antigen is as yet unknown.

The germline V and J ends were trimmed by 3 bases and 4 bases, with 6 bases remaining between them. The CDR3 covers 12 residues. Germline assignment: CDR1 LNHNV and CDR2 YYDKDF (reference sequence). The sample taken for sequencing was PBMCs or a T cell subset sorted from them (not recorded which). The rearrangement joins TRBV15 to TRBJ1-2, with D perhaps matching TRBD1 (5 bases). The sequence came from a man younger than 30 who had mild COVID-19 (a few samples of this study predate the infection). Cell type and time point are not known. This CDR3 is CATSSQGYGYTF. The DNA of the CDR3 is TGTGCCACCAGCAGTCAGGGCTATGGCTACACCTTC. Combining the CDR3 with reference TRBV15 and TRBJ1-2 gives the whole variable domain DAMVIQNPRYQVTQFGKPVTLSCSQTLNHNVMYWYQQKSSQAPKLLFHYYDKDFNNEADTPDNFQSRRPNTSFCFLDIRSPGLGDTAMYLCATSSQGYGYTFGSGTRLTVV.